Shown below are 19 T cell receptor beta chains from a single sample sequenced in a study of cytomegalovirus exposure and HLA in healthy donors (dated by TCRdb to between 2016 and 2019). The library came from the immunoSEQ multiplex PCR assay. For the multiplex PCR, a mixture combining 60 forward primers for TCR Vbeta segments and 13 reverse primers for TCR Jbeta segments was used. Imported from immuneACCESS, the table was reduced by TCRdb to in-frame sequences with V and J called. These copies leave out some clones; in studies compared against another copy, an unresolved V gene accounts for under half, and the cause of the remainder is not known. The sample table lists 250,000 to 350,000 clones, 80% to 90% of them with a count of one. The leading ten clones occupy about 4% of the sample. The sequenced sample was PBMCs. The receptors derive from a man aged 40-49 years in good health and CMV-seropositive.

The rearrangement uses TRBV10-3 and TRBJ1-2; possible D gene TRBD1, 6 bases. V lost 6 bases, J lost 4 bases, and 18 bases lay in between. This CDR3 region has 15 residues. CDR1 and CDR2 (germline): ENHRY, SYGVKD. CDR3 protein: CAISGAGGRGYGYTF. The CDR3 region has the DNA TGTGCCATCAGCGGGGCTGGGGGCCGGGGCTATGGCTACACCTTC.

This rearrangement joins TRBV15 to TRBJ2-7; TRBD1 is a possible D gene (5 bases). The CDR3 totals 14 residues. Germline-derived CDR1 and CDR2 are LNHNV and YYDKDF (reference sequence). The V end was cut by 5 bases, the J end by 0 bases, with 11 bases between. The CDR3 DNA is TGTGCCACCAGCGGGGCTCTTTACTCCTACGAGCAGTACTTC. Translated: CATSGALYSYEQYF.

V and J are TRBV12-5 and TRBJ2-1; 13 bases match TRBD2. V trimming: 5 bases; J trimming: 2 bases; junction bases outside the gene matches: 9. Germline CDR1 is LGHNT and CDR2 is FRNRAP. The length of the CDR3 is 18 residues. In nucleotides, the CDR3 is TGTGCTAGTGGTGTGGGACTAGCGGGGCCAGGTACCTACAATGAGCAGTTCTTC. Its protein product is CASGVGLAGPGTYNEQFF.

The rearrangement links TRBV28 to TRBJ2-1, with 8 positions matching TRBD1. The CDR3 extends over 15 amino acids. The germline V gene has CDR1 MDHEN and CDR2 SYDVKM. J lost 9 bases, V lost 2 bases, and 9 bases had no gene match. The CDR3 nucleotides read TGTGCCAGCAGTTTAGCTGGGACAGGTACTGGTGAGCAGTTCTTC. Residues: CASSLAGTGTGEQFF.

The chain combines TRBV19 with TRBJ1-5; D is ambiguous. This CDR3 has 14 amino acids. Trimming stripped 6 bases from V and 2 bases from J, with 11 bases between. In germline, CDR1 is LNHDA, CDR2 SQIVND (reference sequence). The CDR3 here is CASRPEQGNQPQHF. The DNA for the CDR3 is TGTGCCAGTAGGCCCGAGCAGGGCAATCAGCCCCAGCATTTT.

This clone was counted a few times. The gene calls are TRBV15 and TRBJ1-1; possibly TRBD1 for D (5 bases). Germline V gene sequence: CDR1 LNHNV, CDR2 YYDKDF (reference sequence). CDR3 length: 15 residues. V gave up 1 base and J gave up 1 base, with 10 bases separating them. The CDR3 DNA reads TGTGCCACCAGCAGAGCCCCGACAGAGAACACTGAAGCTTTCTTT. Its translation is CATSRAPTENTEAFF.

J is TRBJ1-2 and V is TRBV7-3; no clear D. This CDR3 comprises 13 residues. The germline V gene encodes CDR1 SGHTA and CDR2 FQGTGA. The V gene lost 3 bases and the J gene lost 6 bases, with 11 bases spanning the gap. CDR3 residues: CASSFAWADGYTF. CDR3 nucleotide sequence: TGTGCCAGCAGCTTCGCTTGGGCAGATGGCTACACCTTC.

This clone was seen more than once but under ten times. The chain's CDR3 is CASSILEKLFF. CDR3 DNA: TGTGCCAGCTCTATCCTGGAAAAACTGTTTTTT. The rearrangement joins TRBV5-5 to TRBJ1-4; D is ambiguous. The germline V gene has CDR1 SGHKS and CDR2 YYEKEE (reference sequence). CDR3 length equals 11 residues. Trimming stripped 7 bases from V and 8 bases from J, with 9 bases between.

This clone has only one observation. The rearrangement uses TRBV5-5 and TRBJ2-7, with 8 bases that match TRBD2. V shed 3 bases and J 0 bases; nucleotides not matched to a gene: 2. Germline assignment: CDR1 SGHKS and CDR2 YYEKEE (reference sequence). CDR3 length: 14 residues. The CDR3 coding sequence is TGTGCCAGCAGCTGGCGGGGGGCCTCCTACGAGCAGTACTTC. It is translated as CASSWRGASYEQYF.

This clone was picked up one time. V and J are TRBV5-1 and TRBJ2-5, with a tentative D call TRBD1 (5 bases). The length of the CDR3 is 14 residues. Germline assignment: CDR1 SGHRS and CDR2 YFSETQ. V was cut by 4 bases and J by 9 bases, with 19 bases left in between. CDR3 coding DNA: TGCGCCAGCAGCCCTCGGACAAAGCCCCTGTCCCAGTACTTC. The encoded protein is CASSPRTKPLSQYF.

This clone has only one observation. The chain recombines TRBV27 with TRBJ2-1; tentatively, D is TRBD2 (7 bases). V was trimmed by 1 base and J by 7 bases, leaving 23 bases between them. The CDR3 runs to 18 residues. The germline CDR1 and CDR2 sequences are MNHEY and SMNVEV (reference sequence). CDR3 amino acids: CASSLLPGGRGQGNEQFF. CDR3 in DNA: TGTGCCAGCAGTTTATTGCCCGGAGGGAGGGGACAAGGGAATGAGCAGTTCTTC.

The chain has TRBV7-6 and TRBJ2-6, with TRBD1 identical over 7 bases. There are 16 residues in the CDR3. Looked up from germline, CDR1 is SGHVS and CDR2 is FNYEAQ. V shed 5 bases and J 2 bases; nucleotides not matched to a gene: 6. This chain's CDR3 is CASSLTGRPGANVLTF. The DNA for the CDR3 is TGTGCCAGCAGCCTGACAGGGCGCCCTGGGGCCAACGTCCTGACTTTC.

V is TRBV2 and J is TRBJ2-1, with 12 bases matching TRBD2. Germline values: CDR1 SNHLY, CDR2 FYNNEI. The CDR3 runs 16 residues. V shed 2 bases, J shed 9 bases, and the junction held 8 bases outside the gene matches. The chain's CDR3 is CASSERRLAGGGEQFF. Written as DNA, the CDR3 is TGTGCCAGCAGTGAAAGAAGGCTAGCGGGAGGGGGTGAGCAGTTCTTC. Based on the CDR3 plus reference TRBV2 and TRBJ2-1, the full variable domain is EPEVTQTPSHQVTQMGQEVILRCVPISNHLYFYWYRQILGQKVEFLVSFYNNEISEKSEIFDDQFSVERPDGSNFTLKIRSTKLEDSAMYFCASSERRLAGGGEQFFGPGTRLTVL.

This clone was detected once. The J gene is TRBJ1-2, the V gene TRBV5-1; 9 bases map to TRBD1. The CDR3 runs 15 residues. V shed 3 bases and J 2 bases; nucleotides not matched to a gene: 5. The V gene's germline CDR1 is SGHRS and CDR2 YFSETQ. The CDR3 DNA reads TGCGCCAGCAGCTGGACAGGGGAAGGAAACTATGGCTACACCTTC. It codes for CASSWTGEGNYGYTF.

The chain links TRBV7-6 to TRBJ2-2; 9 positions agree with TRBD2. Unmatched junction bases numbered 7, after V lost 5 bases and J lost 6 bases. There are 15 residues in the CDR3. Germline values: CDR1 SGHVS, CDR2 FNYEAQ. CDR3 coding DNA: TGTGCCAGCAGCCCTAGCGGGATCAATCCCGGGGAGCTGTTTTTT. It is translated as CASSPSGINPGELFF.

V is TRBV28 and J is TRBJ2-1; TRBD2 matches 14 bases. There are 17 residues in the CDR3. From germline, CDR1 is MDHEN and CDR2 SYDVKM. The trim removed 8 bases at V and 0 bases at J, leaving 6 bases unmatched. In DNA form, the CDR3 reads TGTGCCAGCGTCCGAGGGACTAGCGGGAGCTCCTACAATGAGCAGTTCTTC. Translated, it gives CASVRGTSGSSYNEQFF. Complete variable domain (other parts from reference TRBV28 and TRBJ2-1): DVKVTQSSRYLVKRTGEKVFLECVQDMDHENMFWYRQDPGLGLRLIYFSYDVKMKEKGDIPEGYSVSREKKERFSLILESASTNQTSMYLCASVRGTSGSSYNEQFFGPGTRLTVL.

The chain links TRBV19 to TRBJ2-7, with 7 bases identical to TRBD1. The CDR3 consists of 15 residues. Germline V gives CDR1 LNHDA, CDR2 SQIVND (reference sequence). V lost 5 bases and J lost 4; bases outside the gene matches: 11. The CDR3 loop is CASSAGTAFPYEQYF. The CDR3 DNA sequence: TGTGCCAGTAGTGCCGGGACAGCATTTCCTTACGAGCAGTACTTC.

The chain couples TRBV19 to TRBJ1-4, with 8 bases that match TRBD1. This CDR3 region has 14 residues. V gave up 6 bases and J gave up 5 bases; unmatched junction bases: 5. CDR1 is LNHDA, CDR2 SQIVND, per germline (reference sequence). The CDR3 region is CASSWDRLNEKLFF. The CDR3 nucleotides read TGTGCCAGTAGCTGGGACAGGCTGAATGAAAAACTGTTTTTT.

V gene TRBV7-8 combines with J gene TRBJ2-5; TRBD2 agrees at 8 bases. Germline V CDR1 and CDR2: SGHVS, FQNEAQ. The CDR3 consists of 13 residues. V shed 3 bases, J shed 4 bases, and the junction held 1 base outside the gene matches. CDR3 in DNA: TGTGCCAGCAGCTTGGGACTAGGAGAGACCCAGTACTTC. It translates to CASSLGLGETQYF.